The text below deals with one T cell receptor (beta chain). Germline-derived CDR1 and CDR2 are SQVTM and ANQGSEA. The V gene end was trimmed by 6 bases and the J gene end by 2 bases; junction bases not matched to a gene: 2. The CDR3 has 12 amino acids. This sample's time point: 2015-2016 season, 7 days after influenza vaccination. The data are from a study of follicular helper T cells after annual influenza vaccination. Sequencing used immunoSEQ multiplex PCR; TCRdb keeps in-frame clones, though not all of them. The repertoire consists of some 7,300 clones, with approximately 88% occurring once and the leading ten covering 1.6%.

The receptor was isolated from an adult who received the influenza vaccine. This rearrangement joins TRBV29-1 to TRBJ1-2; 8 positions agree with TRBD1. The specimen comprised CXCR5+ CD38- circulating T follicular helper cells from blood, sampled 7 days after influenza vaccination. Subset given: circulating Tfh, non-naive CD4+CXCR5+PD-1+ (ICOS+CD38+ or ICOS-CD38-). The CDR3 spells CSVGDRNYGYTF. CDR3 sequence (DNA): TGCAGCGTAGGGGACAGGAACTATGGCTACACCTTC.